The T cell receptor (beta chain) described here comes from a study of T cell responses to AZD1222 COVID-19 vaccine. About the study: Second doses at about 4 or about 12 weeks were pooled.

The CDR3 sequence is 13 residues long. The V end lost 5 bases, the J end lost 3 bases, and 10 bases lay between the germline ends. Germline V CDR1 and CDR2: SGHVS, FQNEAQ. The data were produced by immunoSEQ multiplex PCR, yet TCRdb's version contains in-frame clones alone and is incomplete. The sample records 75,000 to 90,000 clones, about nine tenths being singletons. Concerning this clone itself: Its antigen remains unidentified.

Findings and caveats of the study: At baseline, seropositivity was found in only five or six AZD1222 recipients. Close to half of all spike-specific TCRs reportedly target regions of the variants that are unmutated. The sample set comprised mostly white British donors with more females, and clonal diversity was possibly underestimated.

The gene calls are TRBV7-8 and TRBJ1-2; D is possibly TRBD1 (5 bases). The receptor's source is an adult in good health. Sequences were derived from peripheral blood, sampled on day 0 of AZD1222 vaccination. CDR3: CASSGQGHYGYTF. The DNA of the CDR3 is TGTGCCAGCAGCGGGCAGGGACACTATGGCTACACCTTC.